This TCR beta chain appears in the sequencing data of a study of blood T cell repertoires in COVID-19 (dated by TCRdb to 2018 to 2021). For context, the study as a whole: The collaborator samples originated in the United States, Italy and Spain and spanned the acute and convalescent phases of COVID-19. The repertoires were released in a freely available public database intended as a resource for research on the immune response to SARS-CoV-2. Where HLA class I and class II types were available, the types were taken from metadata supplied by the sample provider, not from assay-based typing. The samples were drawn from two sources: the first 160 participants of the ongoing ImmuneRACE study, and 950 to 1,500 subjects contributed by 6 global collaborators. The sample metadata nearly always contained a de-identified subject ID, COVID-19 status, age in years and sex. The prospective study material was composed of cDNA or gDNA derived from T cells, B-cell-depleted T cells, or PBMCs. The dataset comprised deeply sampled blood TCRbeta repertoires from subjects exposed to, actively infected with, or recovered from COVID-19. Broader findings and caveats from the paper: How much clinical and demographic metadata was included differed by source and by participant, and the metadata was provided uncurated.

The immunoSEQ Assay, a bias-controlled multiplex PCR, was used to amplify TCRbeta CDR3 regions from genomic DNA. The published analysis was carried out like this. Within the assay, amplification of reference gene primers was used to estimate how many nucleated cells each sample contained. Sequence reads were collapsed and filtered to measure the absolute abundance of every unique TCRbeta CDR3 rearrangement. For each sample, productive Simpson clonality was calculated as the square root of Simpson's diversity index over productive rearrangements. TCRdb mirrors the immuneACCESS table, restricted to in-frame sequences. Some clones are absent from its copies; in checked studies, under half trace to an unresolved V gene, and the reason for the others is unknown. The V and J calls and the clone size are those of that table, but D and trimming were determined from the DNA. The sample table shows more than 200,000 clones, and around nine tenths are seen once. Together, the top ten hold under 2.5% of the sample.

Each collaborating institution followed its own protocols to collect whole blood in K2EDTA tubes. For TCRbeta analysis, collaborator samples were shipped as frozen whole blood, as isolated PBMCs, or as DNA extracted from either sample type. Comment on this clone: Its cognate antigen has yet to be identified. Base qualities are missing; no much larger clone stands one base away.

Input material: peripheral blood. The sequence came from a man in his thirties or forties with active or convalescent COVID-19.

In nucleotides, the sequence is TGCAGTGCTAGTCCAACAGGGAATGGCTACACCTTC. Its protein reads: CSASPTGNGYTF. The sequence links TRBV20-1 to TRBJ1-2; the D region possibly corresponds to TRBD1 (6 bases align). The CDR3 runs 12 amino acids, cysteine and phenylalanine included. Just the 36-base CDR3 DNA is kept, in frame starting at base 1. The V end loses 3 bases and the J end loses 6 bases, and a stretch of 11 bases separates them. Per the germline V gene (reference sequence), DFQATT is the CDR1 and SNEGSKA is the CDR2.